Sequencing of this TCR beta chain was carried out in a study of blood T cell repertoires in COVID-19. Study in general: Some COVID-19 samples were acute and others convalescent; all came from the United States, Italy and Spain. Sample material is recorded as cDNA or gDNA derived from T cells, B-cell-depleted T cells, or PBMCs.

In the original workflow: It was from reference gene primer amplification that nucleated cell counts were estimated. Using immunoSEQ multiplex PCR, the repertoire was profiled, and TCRdb retains in-frame clones only, with some absent. V, J and clone size are taken as reported in that table, and D and trimming were inferred from the DNA itself. Here the sample spans approximately 410,000 clones, approximately 90% being singletons. Germline V CDR1 and CDR2: SGHNT, YYREEE (reference sequence). This CDR3 is built from 14 residues. Between the trimmed V and J ends, which lost 0 bases and 1 base, there was a span of 7 bases.

The sequencing sample was made of peripheral blood. This rearrangement joins TRBV5-4 to TRBJ1-2; no firm D call. This TCR came from a woman younger than 45 with active or convalescent COVID-19. The CDR3 loop is CASSLDRVNYGYTF. CDR3 coding DNA: TGTGCCAGCAGCTTGGATCGAGTTAACTATGGCTACACCTTC.